The 4 T cell receptor beta chains below all came from one sample that was sequenced in a study of T cell responses to AZD1222 COVID-19 vaccine. Some clones are missing from TCRdb's copy, which holds only in-frame ones; the method was immunoSEQ multiplex PCR. The sample records about 150,000 clones, more than 85% being singletons. The material was peripheral blood, obtained on day 0 of AZD1222 vaccination. The origin of the receptors is an adult in good health.

The chain uses TRBV6-1 and TRBJ1-1; 7 bases agree with TRBD1. Per germline, CDR1 MNHNS and CDR2 SASEGT. The length of the CDR3 is 16 residues. Trimming cost V 3 bases and J 1 base; bases outside gene matches: 8. In nucleotides, the CDR3 is TGTGCCAGCAGTGACGGCAGGGGGGTAAAGAACACTGAAGCTTTCTTT. It yields the protein CASSDGRGVKNTEAFF.

The chain links TRBV5-6 to TRBJ2-7; D not certain. CDR1 is SGHDT, CDR2 YYEEEE, per germline. The V end was cut by 0 bases, the J end by 3 bases, with 10 bases between. CDR3 length: 14 amino acids. The chain's CDR3 is CASSLAMGGYEQYF. Written as DNA, the CDR3 is TGTGCCAGCAGCTTGGCCATGGGTGGCTACGAGCAGTACTTC.

This sequence joins TRBV4-1 and TRBJ1-5; no clear D gene. Trimming cost V 2 bases and J 4 bases, with 18 bases left between them. Germline lookup yields CDR1 MGHRA and CDR2 YSYEKL. The CDR3 runs to 17 residues. Written as DNA, the CDR3 is TGCGCCAGCAGCCAAAATCCCTCCCCTCTGGGGAATCAGCCCCAGCATTTT. Translating it yields CASSQNPSPLGNQPQHF.

To note about this clone: In the same sample, other DNA sequences code for this CDR3. The CDR3 nucleotides read TGTGCCAGTAGTATACCCGGGGACACTGAAGCTTTCTTT. The encoded protein is CASSIPGDTEAFF. The V and J genes are TRBV19 and TRBJ1-1; D unclear. This CDR3 is built from 13 residues. CDR1 and CDR2 from the germline V gene are LNHDA and SQIVND (reference sequence). V was shortened by 2 bases and J by 3 bases, with 7 bases between the two germline ends.